Reported below is one T cell receptor beta chain. The data were obtained in a study of blood T cell repertoires in COVID-19. Study background: The analysed material was cDNA or gDNA that came from T cells, B-cell-depleted T cells, or PBMCs.

The CDR3 is 14 residues long. CDR1 MGHDK and CDR2 SYGVNS come from the germline V gene. V lost 6 bases and J 6 bases, leaving 18 bases between the germline ends. The method was immunoSEQ multiplex PCR; TCRdb's version includes in-frame clones alone and lacks a portion of them. The table includes a few hundred thousand clones, 85% detected once. Self-reported history from a screening survey and questionnaire set each donor's cohort. The chain employs TRBV25-1 and TRBJ2-7; D remains ambiguous. This TCR came from a woman between 45 and 65 years old who had recovered from COVID-19. The specimen was PBMCs or T cells enriched from blood (not recorded which). The CDR3: CASSLSGQVGEQYF. The CDR3 region has the DNA TGTGCCAGCAGCTTAAGTGGGCAGGTGGGCGAGCAGTACTTC.